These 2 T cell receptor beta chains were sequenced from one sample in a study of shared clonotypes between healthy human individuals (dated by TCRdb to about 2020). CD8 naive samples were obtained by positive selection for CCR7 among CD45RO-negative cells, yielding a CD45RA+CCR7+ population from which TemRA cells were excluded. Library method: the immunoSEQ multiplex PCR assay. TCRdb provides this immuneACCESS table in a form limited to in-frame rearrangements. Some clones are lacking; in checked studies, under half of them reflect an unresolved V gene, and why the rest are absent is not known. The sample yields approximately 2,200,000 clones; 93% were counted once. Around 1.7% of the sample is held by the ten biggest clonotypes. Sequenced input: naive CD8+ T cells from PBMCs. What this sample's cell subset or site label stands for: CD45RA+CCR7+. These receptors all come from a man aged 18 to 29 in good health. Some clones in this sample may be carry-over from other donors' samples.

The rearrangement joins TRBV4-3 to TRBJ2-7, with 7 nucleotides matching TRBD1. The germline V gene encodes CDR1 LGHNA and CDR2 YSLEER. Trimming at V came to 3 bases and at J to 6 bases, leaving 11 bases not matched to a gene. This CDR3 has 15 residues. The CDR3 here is CASSHGTALGSEQYF. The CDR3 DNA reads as TGCGCCAGCAGCCACGGGACAGCGCTAGGGAGCGAGCAGTACTTC.

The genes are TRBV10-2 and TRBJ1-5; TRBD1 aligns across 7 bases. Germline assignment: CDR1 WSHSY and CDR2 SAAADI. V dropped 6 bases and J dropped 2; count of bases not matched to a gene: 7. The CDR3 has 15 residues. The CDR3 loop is CASRDRLGGNQPQHF. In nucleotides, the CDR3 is TGCGCCAGCAGGGACAGGTTGGGTGGCAATCAGCCCCAGCATTTT.